This section outlines one T cell receptor beta chain sequence together with its context. Its antigen remains unknown. This entry comes from a study of early T cells in non-severe SARS-CoV-2 infection. In the study overall: Sequencing of bulk RNA from unsorted whole blood was done, without chain pairing. Study-level results: The VDJdb matching leaned toward anti-spike CD8 responses and overlooked private and CD4 specificities.

Unique molecular identifiers were added to individual cDNA molecules. TCRdb used MiXCR to reprocess the 5' RACE reads, holding one entry per CDR3 protein. The sample yields 55,000 to 75,000 distinct CDR3 sequences, approximately 11% seen once. Germline V gene data show CDR1 as KGHSH and CDR2 as LQKENI. V lost 5 bases, J lost 5 bases, and 13 bases lay in between. The CDR3 sequence is 13 residues long. The sequenced sample consisted of whole blood. The chain employs TRBV18 and TRBJ2-7; D call uncertain. This clonotype originated in an adult who was a healthcare worker with PCR-confirmed SARS-CoV-2 infection or an uninfected control (not recorded which). In DNA form, the CDR3 reads TGTGCCAGCTCAGTAGATGAAAGCGACGAGCAGTACTTC. Its protein product is CASSVDESDEQYF.